This T cell receptor beta chain was identified in a study of shared clonotypes between healthy human individuals. In germline, CDR1 is SGHTA, CDR2 FQGTGA. The CDR3 extends over 12 amino acids. Trimming cost V 8 bases and J 7 bases, with 12 bases left between them. The assay was carried out at the deep level. Unsorted PBMC DNA underwent sequencing on ten immunoSEQ deep assay plates. Study processing details: ImmunoSEQ gave junction-only sequences without quality scores, so filtering differed. This table comes from immunoSEQ multiplex PCR, and its TCRdb copy is limited to in-frame clones, with some not included. That table furnishes V, J and clone size, whereas the DNA furnished D and trimming. The sample yields fewer than 600,000 clones, approximately 79% seen once.

The chain combines TRBV7-3 with TRBJ2-1; D is ambiguous. Source material: PBMCs. This TCR came from a woman aged 40 to 50 in good health. Some clones in this sample may be carry-over from other donors' samples. The DNA for the CDR3 is TGTGCCAGCGGACGACGCCAGAATGAGCAGTTCTTC. Protein product: CASGRRQNEQFF. The full variable domain, in which reference TRBV7-3 and TRBJ2-1 provide the parts outside the CDR3, is GAGVSQTPSNKVTEKGKYVELRCDPISGHTALYWYRQSLGQGPEFLIYFQGTGAADDSGLPNDRFFAVRPEGSVSTLKIQRTERGDSAVYLCASGRRQNEQFFGPGTRLTVL.